Below, 3 T cell receptor beta chains from the same sample are listed, as sequenced in a study of CD8 T cells in ankylosing spondylitis. TCRdb called the 5' RACE reads again in MiXCR, with one record for every CDR3 protein. The sample has around 150,000 distinct CDR3 sequences, 6% to 8.5% seen once; the top ten hold 9.5% to 15%. Sequenced sample: blood, either unsorted or a sorted T cell fraction (not recorded which). The receptors were sampled from a female donor with ankylosing spondylitis or in good health (not recorded which).

This clonotype was observed at least ten times. DNA for the CDR3: TGTGCCAGCAGCCAAGGTGGTGCCGGTTATGAAAAACTGTTTTTT. Amino acids: CASSQGGAGYEKLFF. The V call is TRBV4-2, the J call TRBJ1-4, with D unclear. CDR1 and CDR2 (germline): LGHNA, YNFKEQ. This CDR3 contains 15 residues. Trimming took off 1 base at V and 6 bases at J, with 12 bases between the two ends.

The table lists this clonotype with many counts. The CDR3 loop reads CASSQDSEETQYF. CDR3 nucleotide sequence: TGTGCCAGCAGCCAAGATTCGGAGGAGACCCAGTACTTC. The rearrangement joins TRBV3-1 to TRBJ2-5, with D unclear. The germline V and J ends were trimmed by 0 bases and 5 bases, with 7 bases remaining between them. The length of the CDR3 is 13 residues. CDR1 is LGHDT and CDR2 is YNNKEL in the germline V gene (reference sequence).

This clonotype occurred many times. The genes are TRBV20-1 and TRBJ1-5, with a tentative D call TRBD1 (5 bases). The CDR3 is 14 residues long. V shed 4 bases and J shed 1 base, with 11 bases lying between them. Germline V gives CDR1 DFQATT, CDR2 SNEGSKA (reference sequence). The CDR3 region has the DNA TGCAGTGCTAAGAGGGGATCGAGCAATCAGCCCCAGCATTTT. It yields the protein CSAKRGSSNQPQHF.